The entry below gives a single TCR beta chain sequence along with its context. Time point in this sample: blood 4 weeks post-SBRT, at nephrectomy. As to treatment: 15 Gy SBRT to primary tumor, nephrectomy 4 weeks later. The record originates from a study of radiation and T cells in renal cell carcinoma. Clones were sequenced by immunoSEQ multiplex PCR, and TCRdb holds only the in-frame ones, with some missing. The sample holds about 140,000 clones, 65% to 90% seen once. This CDR3 is built from 14 residues. The V and J ends lost 0 bases and 9 bases respectively, with 13 bases between them. Germline CDR1 and CDR2: MRHNA and SNTAGT.

This clonotype was sampled from a woman aged 45-65 years with renal cell carcinoma. Sequencing was performed on blood, taken from a patient whose treatment included radiotherapy and nephrectomy. The chain uses TRBV6-4 and TRBJ2-3, with a tentative D call TRBD2 (5 bases). CDR3 amino acids: CASSDSMTPGTQYF. CDR3 nucleotide sequence: TGTGCCAGCAGTGACTCGATGACCCCGGGGACGCAGTATTTT.